This T cell receptor beta chain was identified in a study of Ad26.COV2.S vaccination and SARS-CoV-2 variants. Overall study: Trial arm assignment for the donor was COV1001 Ad26.COV2.S. Dosing was one shot or two shots 56 days apart. Overall study results and limits: Non-spike TCR breadth showed similarity between vaccine and placebo recipients.

As to treatment: approximately 18 received Ad26.COV2.S at low or high dose, single or two shots; about 5 received placebo; per-sample allocation not given. All samples were drawn on day 63, counting from the first vaccine or placebo injection. As regards this clone: As yet, its antigen is unknown.

Only in-frame clones appear in the TCRdb table, and some are missing; sequencing was by immunoSEQ multiplex PCR. This sample yields a few hundred thousand clones, of which around 82% are seen a single time; roughly 7.4% belongs to the top ten. The source material was peripheral blood, sampled in a trial of Ad26.COV2.S vaccine versus placebo. This receptor was obtained from a person between 18 and 59 years old who received the Ad26.COV2.S COVID-19 vaccine or a placebo.

The CDR3 protein is CASSLVPVNSPLHF. DNA for the CDR3: TGTGCCAGCAGCTTAGTTCCAGTCAATTCACCCCTCCACTTT. The chain employs TRBV7-3 and TRBJ1-6; unclear D gene. Germline loops: CDR1 SGHTA, CDR2 FQGTGA. The CDR3 consists of 14 residues. The V end was cut by 2 bases, the J end by 7 bases, with 9 bases between.